This is a list of T cell receptor beta chains from one sample in a study of blood T cell repertoires in COVID-19. Libraries were prepared by immunoSEQ multiplex PCR; TCRdb keeps only in-frame clonotypes and omits some of them. Of tens of thousands of clones in the sample, 83% were seen once. Material: peripheral blood. The receptors were sampled from a woman older than 75 with acute or convalescent COVID-19. The CDR3 runs from the conserved cysteine through the conserved F or W. The D gene is left open where the match is weak. Expanded clones get a size class; other rows say once, few or many, or leave the size out.

>TRBJ2-3|TRBD2|NA|TRBV30
CASIQASGADTQYF
TGTGCCTCTATCCAGGCTAGCGGAGCAGATACGCAGTATTTT
>TRBJ2-2|TRBD1|NA|TRBV10-3
CAIGDRGRTGELFF
TGTGCCATCGGAGACAGGGGCAGAACCGGGGAGCTGTTTTTT
>TRBJ1-2|NA|NA|TRBV19
CASSIGLSDHGYTF
TGTGCCAGTAGTATAGGGCTGTCCGATCATGGCTACACCTTC
>TRBJ2-7|TRBD1|few|TRBV15
CATSRPGQESYEQYF
TGTGCCACCAGCAGACCGGGACAGGAATCCTACGAGCAGTACTTC
>TRBJ2-5|NA|NA|TRBV6-6
CATLDTDQETQYF
TGTGCCACCCTGGACACAGACCAAGAGACCCAGTACTTC
>TRBJ2-2|NA|few|TRBV12-3/TRBV12-4
CASSQGTGELFF
TGTGCCAGCAGCCAGGGCACCGGGGAGCTGTTTTTT
>TRBJ2-2|NA|NA|TRBV18
CASSPPPGVGAGELFF
TGTGCCAGCTCACCACCGCCGGGAGTGGGTGCCGGGGAGCTGTTTTTT
>TRBJ2-7|NA|NA|TRBV7-2
CASSLAGGSYEQYF
TGTGCCAGCAGCCTAGCAGGAGGTTCCTACGAGCAGTACTTC
>TRBJ2-7|NA|few|TRBV10-3
CAISESSRGIAYEQYF
TGTGCCATCAGTGAGTCGAGTCGAGGGATCGCCTACGAGCAGTACTTC
>TRBJ2-4|TRBD1|NA|TRBV5-4
CASSLGNHGTGGNIQYF
TGTGCCAGCAGCTTGGGAAACCACGGGACAGGCGGAAACATTCAGTACTTC
>TRBJ2-2|TRBD2|NA|TRBV11-3
CASSWSSGTNTGELFF
TGTGCCAGCAGCTGGTCTAGCGGGACTAACACCGGGGAGCTGTTTTTT
>TRBJ2-7|NA|NA|TRBV28
CASSLLGSKYEQYF
TGTGCCAGCAGTTTACTCGGGAGTAAGTACGAGCAGTACTTC
>TRBJ2-7|NA|NA|TRBV5-1
CASRNDRIHEQYF
TGCGCCAGCAGAAACGACAGGATCCACGAGCAGTACTTC
>TRBJ2-2|NA|NA|TRBV11-2
CASSLEQNTGELFF
TGTGCCAGCAGCTTAGAACAGAACACCGGGGAGCTGTTTTTT
>TRBJ2-5|NA|NA|TRBV3-1/TRBV3-2
CASSQDMETQYF
TGTGCCAGCAGCCAAGATATGGAGACCCAGTACTTC
>TRBJ2-1|TRBD2|NA|TRBV3-1/TRBV3-2
CASSPTSGRDNEQFF
TGTGCCAGCAGCCCGACTAGCGGGAGGGACAATGAGCAGTTCTTC
>TRBJ2-3|TRBD2|NA|TRBV6-5
CASSAGGGTDTQYF
TGTGCCAGCTCGGCGGGAGGGGGCACAGATACGCAGTATTTT
>TRBJ2-5|TRBD1|NA|TRBV5-1
CASSAGTGGLETQYF
TGCGCCAGCAGCGCGGGGACAGGGGGTTTAGAGACCCAGTACTTC
>TRBJ2-7|NA|few|TRBV28
CASSLSVGPREQYF
TGTGCCAGCAGTTTATCGGTGGGGCCCCGCGAGCAGTACTTC
>TRBJ1-1|NA|NA|TRBV20-1
CSASRSMNTEAFF
TGCAGTGCCAGTCGGTCCATGAACACTGAAGCTTTCTTT
>TRBJ2-7|NA|NA|TRBV9
CAQTELHHEQYF
TGTGCCCAAACCGAACTCCACCACGAGCAGTACTTC
>TRBJ1-1|NA|NA|TRBV6-5
CASSPSTAGDTEAFF
TGTGCCAGCAGTCCTTCAACGGCGGGGGACACTGAAGCTTTCTTT
>TRBJ2-3|TRBD2|few|TRBV5-1
CASSFGLADTDTQYF
TGCGCCAGCAGCTTCGGACTAGCGGACACAGATACGCAGTATTTT
>TRBJ2-7|TRBD1|few|TRBV28
CASSTRDRVKGEQYF
TGTGCCAGCAGTACCCGGGACAGGGTAAAAGGCGAGCAGTACTTC
>TRBJ1-3|NA|NA|TRBV5-8
CASSFRGGSGNTIYF
TGTGCCAGCAGCTTTAGGGGCGGTTCTGGAAACACCATATATTTT
>TRBJ1-6|TRBD1|NA|TRBV28
CASSPGGQLNSPLHF
TGTGCCAGCAGCCCCGGGGGACAGTTGAATTCACCCCTCCACTTT
>TRBJ1-2|NA|NA|TRBV7-9
CASSLNGYGYTF
TGTGCCAGCAGCTTAAACGGCTATGGCTACACCTTC
>TRBJ1-2|NA|NA|TRBV27
CASSLVGGPGRGYTF
TGTGCCAGCAGTTTAGTAGGCGGACCGGGGAGGGGCTACACCTTC
>TRBJ2-7|NA|NA|TRBV14
CASSQDLSYEQYF
TGTGCCAGCAGCCAAGATCTGAGCTACGAGCAGTACTTC
>TRBJ1-4|NA|NA|TRBV7-8
CASSLKQAKNEKLFF
TGTGCCAGCAGCTTAAAACAGGCTAAAAATGAAAAACTGTTTTTT
>TRBJ2-3|NA|NA|TRBV4-3
CASSPRGASTDTQYF
TGCGCCAGCAGCCCGCGAGGCGCTAGCACAGATACGCAGTATTTT
>TRBJ2-5|TRBD2|NA|TRBV19
CASSGGGQETQYF
TGTGCCAGTAGTGGGGGAGGGCAAGAGACCCAGTACTTC
>TRBJ1-3|NA|many|TRBV12-5
CASGLVGQGLNTIYF
TGTGCTAGTGGTTTGGTAGGCCAGGGGCTGAACACCATATATTTT
>TRBJ2-5|TRBD2|NA|TRBV20-1
CSASTSGRAETQYF
TGCAGTGCTAGTACTAGCGGGAGGGCAGAGACCCAGTACTTC
>TRBJ1-6|NA|few|TRBV11-3
CASSPRGGTYNSPLHF
TGTGCCAGCAGCCCCCGTGGGGGGACTTATAATTCACCCCTCCACTTT
>TRBJ2-1|NA|NA|TRBV20-1
CSASRTQNEQFF
TGCAGTGCTAGTAGAACCCAGAATGAGCAGTTCTTC
>TRBJ2-2|TRBD1|NA|TRBV24-1
CATSEPTGSTSNTGELFF
TGTGCCACCAGTGAGCCGACAGGGTCTACTTCGAACACCGGGGAGCTGTTTTTT
>TRBJ1-2|NA|NA|TRBV28
CASRIEYRTANYGYTF
TGTGCCAGCAGGATAGAATATCGGACAGCTAACTATGGCTACACCTTC
>TRBJ1-5|TRBD1|NA|TRBV6-5
CASRQGGGNQPQHF
TGTGCCAGCCGACAGGGAGGCGGCAATCAGCCCCAGCATTTT
>TRBJ2-7|TRBD2|NA|TRBV18
CASSPSSGRAYEQYF
TGTGCCAGCTCACCTTCTAGCGGGAGGGCCTACGAGCAGTACTTC
>TRBJ1-5|TRBD1|NA|TRBV6-5
CASSTGGGQPQHF
TGTGCCAGCAGCACAGGGGGCGGGCAGCCCCAGCATTTT
>TRBJ1-2|NA|NA|TRBV24-1
CATSDAGRPVDGYTF
TGTGCCACCAGTGATGCGGGACGACCCGTCGACGGCTACACCTTC